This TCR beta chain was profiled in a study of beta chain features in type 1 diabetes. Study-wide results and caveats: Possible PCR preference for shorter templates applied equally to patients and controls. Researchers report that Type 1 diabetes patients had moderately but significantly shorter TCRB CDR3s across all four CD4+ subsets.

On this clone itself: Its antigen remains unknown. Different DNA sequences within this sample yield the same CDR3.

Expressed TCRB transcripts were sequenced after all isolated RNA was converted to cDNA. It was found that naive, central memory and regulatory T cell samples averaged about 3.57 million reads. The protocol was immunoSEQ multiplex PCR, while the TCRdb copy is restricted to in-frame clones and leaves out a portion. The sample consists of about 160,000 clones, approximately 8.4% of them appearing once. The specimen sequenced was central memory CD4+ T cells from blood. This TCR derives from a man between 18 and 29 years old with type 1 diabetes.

CDR3 sequence reads: CASSLDGQPNQPQHF. DNA for the CDR3: TGCGCCAGCAGCTTGGACGGACAGCCCAATCAGCCCCAGCATTTT. The chain links TRBV5-1 to TRBJ1-5; the D gene is possibly TRBD1 (6 bases). Per germline, CDR1 SGHRS and CDR2 YFSETQ. V was clipped by 0 bases and J by 3 bases, with 10 bases between them. This CDR3 spans 15 amino acids. Full variable domain (rest looked up from reference TRBV5-1 and TRBJ1-5): KAGVTQTPRYLIKTRGQQVTLSCSPISGHRSVSWYQQTPGQGLQFLFEYFSETQRNKGNFPGRFSGRQFSNSRSEMNVSTLELGDSALYLCASSLDGQPNQPQHFGDGTRLSIL.